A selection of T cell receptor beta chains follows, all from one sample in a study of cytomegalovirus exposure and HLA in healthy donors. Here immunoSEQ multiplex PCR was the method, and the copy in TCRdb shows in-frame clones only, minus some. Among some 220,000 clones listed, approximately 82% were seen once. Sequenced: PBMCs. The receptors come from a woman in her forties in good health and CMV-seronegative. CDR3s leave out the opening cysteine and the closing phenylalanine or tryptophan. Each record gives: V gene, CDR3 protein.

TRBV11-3 ASSPSPTGAAGELF
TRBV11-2 ASSFTDRPNEQF
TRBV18 ASSYGQGAEEQY
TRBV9 ASSPRDSFNYGYT
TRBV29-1 SGGQGSGEQY
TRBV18 ASSPLPTGGRQPQH
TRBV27 ASSLFGQANTGELF
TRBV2 ASSVSGQGAQPQH
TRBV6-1 ASSQGHLGQGYLDGYT
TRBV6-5 ASSGLGGTGELF
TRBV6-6 ASSDHRGPPRDTQY
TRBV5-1 ASRPRGLAETQY
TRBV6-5 ASSSDRGWETQY
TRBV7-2 ASRRSRGGDTEAF
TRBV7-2 ASSPTGAGEKLF
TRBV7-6 ASSSTGSATNEKLF
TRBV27 ASTRTGANTEAF
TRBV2 ASRTAGANVLT
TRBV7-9 ASSFPGENSYEQY
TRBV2 ASSGASGGYNEQF
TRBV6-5 ATEDRDDEQY
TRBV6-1 ASTQGPSYEQY
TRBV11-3 ASTSEGDRGSSEQF
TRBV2 ASSGDRGSRYSNQPQH
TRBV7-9 ASSTSDPNRTGGRGYT
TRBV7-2 ASSLGESNQPQH
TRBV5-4 ASSLGGVEQY
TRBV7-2 ASSLRTSGGATDTQY
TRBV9 ASSKGGNEQF
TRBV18 ASSPRGLGTEAF
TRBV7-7 ASSPGTGAGELF
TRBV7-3 ASSSPLPGANVLT
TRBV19 ASSIGQGRDRTNEKLF
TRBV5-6 ASSLDPSGGDNEQF
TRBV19 ASRQGAGNSPLH
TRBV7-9 ASSLAGEDIYGYT
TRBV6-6 ASSQQGTSTDTQY
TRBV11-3 ASSLVAGGIDTQY
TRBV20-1 SATKDSEY
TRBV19 ASNKRGRETQY
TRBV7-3 ASSLTTGGGTEAF
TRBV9 ASSPRGDRVSVNEKLF
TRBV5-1 ASSFGGLFAEAF
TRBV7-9 ASSGRQGLSMNTEAF
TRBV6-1 ASSDFAGAGTGELF
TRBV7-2 ASSGTGTSTDTQY
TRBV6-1 ASSDLIGGTYGYT
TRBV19 ASIDRDRGYYGYT